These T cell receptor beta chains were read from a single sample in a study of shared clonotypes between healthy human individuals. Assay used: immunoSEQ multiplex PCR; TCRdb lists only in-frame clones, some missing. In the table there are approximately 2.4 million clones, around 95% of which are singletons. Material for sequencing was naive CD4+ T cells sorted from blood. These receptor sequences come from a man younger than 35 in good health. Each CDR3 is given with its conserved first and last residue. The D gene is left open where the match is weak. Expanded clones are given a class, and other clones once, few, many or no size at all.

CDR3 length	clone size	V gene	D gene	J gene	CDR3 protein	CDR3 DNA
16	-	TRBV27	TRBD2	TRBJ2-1	CASSYGGLDGKNEQFF	TGTGCCAGCAGTTATGGGGGACTAGACGGGAAAAATGAGCAGTTCTTC
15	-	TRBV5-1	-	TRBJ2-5	CASTLLGFDQEAQYF	TGCGCCAGCACCCTCTTAGGGTTCGACCAAGAGGCCCAGTACTTC
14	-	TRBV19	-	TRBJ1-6	CASSMRGGNSPLHF	TGTGCCAGTAGTATGAGAGGGGGTAATTCACCCCTCCACTTT
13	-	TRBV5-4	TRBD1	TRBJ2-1	CASSPRTGDEQFF	TGTGCCAGCAGCCCGCGGACAGGGGATGAGCAGTTCTTC
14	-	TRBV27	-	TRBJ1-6	CASSPWTPNSPLHF	TGTGCCAGCAGTCCCTGGACCCCAAACTCACCCCTCCACTTT
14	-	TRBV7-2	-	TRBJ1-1	CASSSGFLNTEAFF	TGTGCCAGCAGTTCAGGCTTTTTGAACACTGAAGCTTTCTTT
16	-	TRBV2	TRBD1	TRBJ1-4	CASSGQGFATNEKLFF	TGTGCCAGCAGTGGACAGGGCTTCGCAACTAATGAAAAACTGTTTTTT
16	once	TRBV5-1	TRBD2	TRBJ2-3	CASSWQLAGNTDTQYF	TGCGCCAGCAGTTGGCAGCTAGCGGGAAACACAGATACGCAGTATTTT
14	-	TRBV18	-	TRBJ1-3	CASSPSDYGNTIYF	TGTGCCAGCTCACCGTCGGATTATGGAAACACCATATATTTT
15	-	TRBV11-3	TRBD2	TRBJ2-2	CASSLDGGRTGELFF	TGTGCCAGCAGCTTAGATGGCGGGAGAACCGGGGAGCTGTTTTTT
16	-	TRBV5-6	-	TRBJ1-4	CASSKWSSGHSEKLFF	TGTGCCAGCAGCAAGTGGTCTTCGGGGCATAGTGAAAAACTGTTTTTT
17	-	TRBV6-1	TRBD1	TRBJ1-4	CASSEEYRGRINEKLFF	TGTGCCAGCAGTGAAGAATACAGGGGGCGAATTAATGAAAAACTGTTTTTT
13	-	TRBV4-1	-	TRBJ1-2	CASSRGVDYGYTF	TGCGCCAGCAGCCGCGGGGTGGACTATGGCTACACCTTC
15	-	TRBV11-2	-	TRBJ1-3	CASSWTVSSGNTIYF	TGTGCCAGCAGCTGGACCGTTAGCTCTGGAAACACCATATATTTT
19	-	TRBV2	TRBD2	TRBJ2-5	CASSEELKVTSSTQETQYF	TGTGCCAGCAGTGAAGAACTCAAGGTGACTAGCTCAACCCAAGAGACCCAGTACTTC
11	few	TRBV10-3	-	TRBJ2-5	CAISDGETQYF	TGTGCCATCAGTGACGGAGAGACCCAGTACTTC
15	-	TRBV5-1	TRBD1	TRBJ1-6	CASTGGQGINSPLHF	TGCGCCAGCACCGGGGGACAGGGGATTAATTCACCCCTCCACTTT
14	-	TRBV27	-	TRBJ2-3	CASSYYQETDTQYF	TGTGCCAGCAGTTACTACCAAGAGACAGATACGCAGTATTTT